This paragraph covers one T cell receptor beta chain sequence. Its binding antigen is unknown. Qualities for individual bases were not recorded, and no much larger clone is one base off. The sample belongs to a study of T cell responses to AZD1222 COVID-19 vaccine (dated by TCRdb to the early 2020s). About the study as a whole: AZD1222 recipients with second doses at about 4 weeks or about 12 weeks were pooled, because spike-specific TCR depth and breadth did not differ between schedules. TCR sequencing was performed for about 250 trial participants, of whom around 200 were given two doses of AZD1222 and around 26 were given two doses of MenACWY control vaccine. Trial participants were enrolled into age subgroups of 18-55, 56-69 and 70-plus years, which contained 148, 28 and 57 TCR-sequenced participants, respectively.

The CDR3 regions of human TCRbeta chains were analyzed by immunosequencing. Per the original workflow: Repertoire TCRs were matched against a reference library of SARS-CoV-2-specific TCRs generated with the MIRA antigen-specificity platform. Breadth was defined as the fraction of unique TCRs that were SARS-CoV-2-associated, and depth was defined as the fraction of total T cells that were SARS-CoV-2-associated. Using the MIRA data, each spike-specific TCR was mapped to the spike region that the TCR reacts to and placed in a CD4 or CD8 class. Log10-transformed breadth and depth values were compared by one-way ANOVA with Sidak's multiple comparisons tests. TCRdb limited this immuneACCESS table to in-frame rearrangements with V and J called. A share of clones is missing; checked studies link under half to unresolved V genes, and the rest is unexplained. V and J calls and clone size are copied from that table; D and trimming were computed from the DNA. The sample includes roughly 130,000 clones, with over 75% observed a single time. Under 9.5% of the sample is held by the ten biggest clonotypes.

What the authors observed across the whole study: Because no day 14 peak-response samples were available, the repertoires could be characterized only after the peak T cell response. Conclusions about previously exposed vaccinees were limited because only six or seven AZD1222 recipients were SARS-CoV-2 seropositive at baseline. Vaccine-associated CD4 TCRs spanned the whole spike protein, with dominant responses in regions 160-218 and 743-854. Participants were mostly white British, with more females than males. The authors suggested clonal diversity may have been underestimated. In the small 56-69-year group, the increase in depth fell short of significance, most likely because of low power. Spike-specific TCR breadth and depth rose significantly after two AZD1222 doses compared with day 0 and with MenACWY recipients. Nearly half of unique spike-specific TCRs reportedly recognized epitopes outside regions mutated in the B.1.351 and B.1.1.7 variants.

CDR1 and CDR2, looked up from the germline V gene (reference sequence), are SGHNT and YYREEE. The CDR3 goes from the cysteine to the phenylalanine over 17 residues. Of the read, only the CDR3 DNA is kept; its 51 bases are in frame from base 1. Germline trimming: 3 bases from V, 5 bases from J; junction bases outside gene matches: 13. The time point label of this sample denotes: baseline before first vaccination. The vaccinee samples were drawn from two UK trials, COV001 and COV002, one of which was a single-blind randomized controlled phase 2/3 trial testing AZD1222 (ChAdOx1 nCoV-19) in healthy adults. For TCRbeta chain sequencing, PBMC samples from trial participants were taken at day 0 and at day 28 after the second dose.

The TCR sequence derives from an adult in good health. Source: peripheral blood, taken on day 0 of AZD1222 vaccination. The chain was built from TRBV5-4 and TRBJ1-2; TRBD1 matches 10 bases in the middle. The CDR3 protein: CASSSGTGANVRYGYTF. The DNA sequence reads TGTGCCAGCAGCTCCGGGACAGGGGCAAATGTTCGATATGGCTACACCTTC.